This record looks at one T cell receptor (beta chain) sequence and its context. Its antigen is currently not known. Nothing much larger sits one base from this clone, and base qualities are not available. The CDR3 regions of human TCRbeta chains were analyzed by immunosequencing. The published analysis was carried out like this. Repertoire TCRs were checked for matches against a reference library of SARS-CoV-2-specific TCRs that had been generated using the MIRA antigen-specificity platform. Breadth was defined as the fraction of unique TCRs that were SARS-CoV-2-associated, and depth was defined as the fraction of total T cells that were SARS-CoV-2-associated. Using the MIRA data, every spike-specific TCR was mapped to the spike region that the TCR reacted to and assigned to either a CD4 or a CD8 class. Log10-transformed breadth and depth values were compared by one-way ANOVA with Sidak's multiple comparisons tests. TCRdb took this table from immuneACCESS and kept in-frame rearrangements with V and J called. Such tables lack part of the clones; where checked against another copy, unresolved V genes explain under half of the gap, and the rest is unexplained. V and J calls and clone size come straight from that table; D and trimming were deduced from the DNA. The sample table records about 140,000 clones; approximately 90% of these occur just once. The ten largest clones take up 2.5% to 3% of the sample.

Explained via the paper, the time point label denotes: baseline before first vaccination. Vaccinee samples were obtained from the UK trials COV001 and COV002, which included a single-blind randomized controlled phase 2/3 trial of AZD1222 (ChAdOx1 nCoV-19) in healthy adults. For TCRbeta chain sequencing, PBMC samples from trial participants were taken at day 0 and at day 28 after the second dose. The data were obtained in a study of T cell responses to AZD1222 COVID-19 vaccine (dated by TCRdb to the early 2020s). As for the study more broadly: AZD1222 recipients given second doses at about 4 weeks or at about 12 weeks were pooled, since spike-specific TCR depth and breadth were not found to differ between the two schedules. Trial participants were enrolled by age into subgroups of 18-55, 56-69 and 70-plus years, and around 150, 29 and 61 TCR-sequenced participants, respectively, were included in these subgroups. TCR sequencing covered some 240 trial participants: approximately 200 given two doses of AZD1222 and approximately 25 given two doses of MenACWY control vaccine. Overall study results and their limits: Participants were mostly white British, with more females than males. The authors suggested clonal diversity may have been underestimated. After two AZD1222 doses, spike-specific TCR breadth and depth were significantly higher than at day 0 and than in MenACWY recipients. The 56-69-year group was small, and its depth increase did not reach significance, likely because of low power. Because no samples from the day 14 peak response were available, repertoires could be characterized only after the peak T cell response. Conclusions about previously exposed vaccinees are limited because only five to seven AZD1222 recipients were SARS-CoV-2 seropositive at baseline. The vaccine-associated CD4 TCRs covered the entire spike protein, and the dominant responses fell in regions 160-218 and 743-854. Epitopes outside the regions mutated in the B.1.351 and B.1.1.7 variants were reportedly recognized by nearly half of the unique spike-specific TCRs.

The specimen comprised peripheral blood, sampled on day 0 of AZD1222 vaccination. This sequence was found in an adult in good health.

The nucleotides read TGCGCCAGCAGCCGACATACGGCGGGTCCTGACACAGATACGCAGTATTTT. Its protein reads: CASSRHTAGPDTDTQYF. The sequence links TRBV4-3 to TRBJ2-3; the D segment could be TRBD2, given 5 matching bases. Looking up the germline V gene yields CDR1 LGHNA and CDR2 YSLEER. The junction shows trimming of 4 bases on V and 2 bases on J, plus 19 bases between the germline ends. From its cysteine to its phenylalanine, the CDR3 spans 17 amino acids. This entry keeps only the CDR3 DNA: 51 bases, framed from base 1.